This T cell receptor beta chain was profiled in a study of blood T cell repertoires in COVID-19. A word on this clone: Other DNA sequences in this specimen translate into the identical CDR3.

Repertoires were generated with immunoSEQ multiplex PCR, while TCRdb's copy carries only in-frame clones and drops some. This sample has over 350,000 clones, with 87% found just once. This CDR3 has 15 residues. CDR1 SEHNR and CDR2 FQNEAQ come from the germline V gene (reference sequence). The V gene lost 3 bases and the J gene lost 4 bases, with 13 bases spanning the gap. The receptor was derived from a young woman with acute COVID-19. The source material was PBMCs or T cells enriched from blood (not recorded which). The chain carries TRBV7-9 and TRBJ1-5; a weak D match, TRBD1 (5 bases). The CDR3: CASSFESGSNQPQHF. The DNA of the CDR3 is TGTGCCAGCAGCTTTGAGTCAGGGTCTAATCAGCCCCAGCATTTT.